The 23 T cell receptor beta chains in this list originate from one sample, sequenced in a study of cytomegalovirus exposure and HLA in healthy donors (dated by TCRdb to about 2017). The library was obtained by the immunoSEQ multiplex PCR assay. TCRdb re-hosts the immuneACCESS table, in-frame sequences only. Its copies lack some clones; in the studies checked, an unresolved V gene accounts for under half of them, and the cause for the rest is not known. This sample comprises tens of thousands of clones, 85% to 95% of them detected only once. 5.8% of the sample is taken by the ten largest. The sample was PBMCs. These receptors were obtained from a woman younger than 35 in good health and CMV-seronegative.

This clone was recorded only once. V usage is TRBV6-5 and J usage is TRBJ2-3, with 9 bases lining up with TRBD2. The V and J ends lost 3 bases and 4 bases, in that order; junction bases with no gene match: 5. CDR3 length: 15 residues. Germline V lookup: CDR1 MNHEY, CDR2 SVGAGI. As DNA, the CDR3 is TGTGCCAGCAGTTATGGCGCGGGGGGGTCAGATACGCAGTATTTT. This sequence encodes CASSYGAGGSDTQYF.

The genes are TRBV7-8 and TRBJ1-2; D not certain. The CDR3 spans 15 residues. V was pared by 5 bases and J by 8 bases, with 21 bases between. Germline V gene sequence: CDR1 SGHVS, CDR2 FQNEAQ. The CDR3 sequence: CASSALVGASGGYTF. The CDR3 DNA reads as TGTGCCAGCAGCGCCCTAGTGGGAGCATCGGGCGGCTACACCTTC.

The chain has TRBV30 and TRBJ2-7; D is undetermined. V was trimmed by 7 bases and J by 3 bases, leaving 4 bases between them. CDR1 is GTSNPN, CDR2 SVGIG, per germline (reference sequence). CDR3 length equals 9 residues. CDR3 region: CAFYYEQYF. DNA for the CDR3: TGTGCCTTTTACTACGAGCAGTACTTC. Together with reference TRBV30 and TRBJ2-7, the CDR3 gives the full variable domain: SQTIHQWPATLVQPVGSPLSLECTVEGTSNPNLYWYRQAAGRGLQLLFYSVGIGQISSEVPQNLSASRPQDRQFILSSKKLLLSDSGFYLCAFYYEQYFGPGTRLTVT.

The chain carries TRBV4-2 and TRBJ1-3; tentatively, D is TRBD1 (5 bases). Germline loops: CDR1 LGHNA, CDR2 YNFKEQ. V gave up 4 bases and J gave up 8 bases, with 15 bases separating them. The CDR3 is 14 amino acids. This chain's CDR3 is CASSPNLRVDTIYF. DNA for the CDR3: TGTGCCAGCAGCCCGAATCTCAGGGTGGACACCATATATTTT.

The rearrangement uses TRBV19 and TRBJ1-2; possibly TRBD1 for D (5 bases). The germline V gene has CDR1 LNHDA and CDR2 SQIVND (reference sequence). Trimming cost V 6 bases and J 3 bases, with 8 bases left between them. The CDR3 is 12 residues long. The CDR3 sequence is CASSPGDYGYTF. CDR3 coding DNA: TGTGCCAGTAGCCCGGGGGACTATGGCTACACCTTC.

The chain links TRBV6-1 to TRBJ2-7, with D possibly TRBD1 on 6 matching bases. V was clipped by 6 bases and J by 5 bases, with 8 bases between them. CDR1 is MNHNS and CDR2 is SASEGT in the germline V gene. The CDR3 loop spans 11 amino acids. Here the CDR3 DNA reads TGTGCCAGCAGCAGGGGCCACGAGCAGTACTTC. It codes for CASSRGHEQYF.

This sequence joins TRBV6-5 and TRBJ1-3; D might be TRBD1 (6 bases). The CDR3 extends over 15 amino acids. The germline V and J ends were trimmed by 5 bases and 2 bases, with 13 bases remaining between them. Germline assignment: CDR1 MNHEY and CDR2 SVGAGI. The CDR3 region has the DNA TGTGCCAGCAGTCCACAGGGAGGGACTGGAAACACCATATATTTT. It is translated as CASSPQGGTGNTIYF.

The chain joins TRBV7-2 to TRBJ1-3, with D tentatively TRBD1 (5 bases). The CDR3 is made up of 12 amino acids. The V and J ends lost 1 base and 8 bases respectively, with 6 bases between them. Germline CDR1 is SGHTA and CDR2 is FQGNSA. The CDR3 sequence is CASSLGGDTIYF. The CDR3 DNA reads TGTGCCAGCAGCTTAGGGGGGGACACCATATATTTT.

The chain couples TRBV5-5 to TRBJ2-3, with 10 bases fitting TRBD1. Germline-derived CDR1 and CDR2 are SGHKS and YYEKEE (reference sequence). The CDR3 length is 14 residues. Losses at the gene ends were 4 bases for V and 5 bases for J; bases not matched to a gene: 4. CDR3 DNA sequence: TGTGCCAGCAGCGCATGGGACAGGGGAGATACGCAGTATTTT. This sequence encodes CASSAWDRGDTQYF. Supplemented by reference TRBV5-5 and TRBJ2-3, the full variable domain reads DAGVTQSPTHLIKTRGQQVTLRCSPISGHKSVSWYQQVLGQGPQFIFQYYEKEERGRGNFPDRFSARQFPNYSSELNVNALLLGDSALYLCASSAWDRGDTQYFGPGTRLTVL.

In this sample, this clone turned up once. V usage is TRBV10-3 and J usage is TRBJ2-4, with D unclear. There are 15 residues in the CDR3. In germline, CDR1 is ENHRY, CDR2 SYGVKD. Trimming pared 3 bases from V and 2 bases from J, leaving 11 bases between. CDR3 DNA sequence: TGTGCCATCAGTGACATCTACCCGACCAAAAACATTCAGTACTTC. Protein: CAISDIYPTKNIQYF.

The chain is built from TRBV5-1 and TRBJ2-2; 13 bases line up with TRBD2. Germline V gene lookup returns CDR1 SGHRS and CDR2 YFSETQ. V lost 4 bases and J lost 7; bases outside the gene matches: 10. The CDR3 spans 17 residues. The CDR3 here is CASSHRTSGSSGGELFF. The CDR3 bases are TGCGCCAGCAGCCACCGGACTAGCGGGAGTTCGGGCGGGGAGCTGTTTTTT.

The chain employs TRBV5-1 and TRBJ2-1; the D is unclear. Trimming stripped 0 bases from V and 3 bases from J, with 10 bases between. Germline V lookup: CDR1 SGHRS, CDR2 YFSETQ. CDR3 length: 15 amino acids. CDR3 loop: CASSLDLNRYNEQFF. The CDR3 region has the DNA TGCGCCAGCAGCTTGGATCTAAACCGCTACAATGAGCAGTTCTTC.

The chain employs TRBV19 and TRBJ2-7; TRBD2 agrees at 11 bases. The CDR3 totals 15 residues. V gave up 6 bases and J gave up 0 bases; unmatched junction bases: 4. Germline V gives CDR1 LNHDA, CDR2 SQIVND (reference sequence). The CDR3 reads CASRLLAGASYEQYF. The CDR3 nucleotides are TGTGCCAGTAGACTACTAGCGGGGGCCTCCTACGAGCAGTACTTC.

This clone was counted a few times. The chain joins TRBV6-1 to TRBJ1-2; D not certain. Germline CDR1 reads MNHNS; CDR2 reads SASEGT. The CDR3 sequence is 13 residues long. Deletions cut 1 base from V and 5 bases from J, with 8 bases between. CDR3 residues: CASSEVGWYGYTF. The DNA for the CDR3 is TGTGCCAGCAGTGAAGTCGGTTGGTATGGCTACACCTTC.

The chain uses TRBV5-1 and TRBJ2-5; 11 positions match TRBD2. The CDR3 has 15 amino acids. The germline V gene encodes CDR1 SGHRS and CDR2 YFSETQ. The V segment lost 2 bases and the J segment 3 bases; nucleotides outside the gene matches: 3. The CDR3, as DNA: TGCGCCAGCAGCTTTAGCGGGGGGGTAGAAGAGACCCAGTACTTC. Translation: CASSFSGGVEETQYF. The full variable domain, rest sourced from reference TRBV5-1 and TRBJ2-5, is KAGVTQTPRYLIKTRGQQVTLSCSPISGHRSVSWYQQTPGQGLQFLFEYFSETQRNKGNFPGRFSGRQFSNSRSEMNVSTLELGDSALYLCASSFSGGVEETQYFGPGTRLLVL.

J is TRBJ2-2 and V is TRBV6-5; possibly TRBD2 for D (6 bases). CDR1 is MNHEY, CDR2 SVGAGI, per germline. The CDR3 is 14 amino acids. The ends were cut back, 2 bases at V and 6 bases at J, with 10 bases in the middle. The CDR3 spells CASSYEGGAGELFF. CDR3 DNA sequence: TGTGCCAGCAGTTACGAGGGAGGCGCCGGGGAGCTGTTTTTT.

V is TRBV18 and J is TRBJ1-6, with 8 bases that match TRBD1. With V trimmed by 0 bases and J by 8 bases, 9 bases remained unmatched. Per germline, CDR1 KGHSH and CDR2 LQKENI. The CDR3 length is 17 residues. CDR3 in DNA: TGTGCCAGCTCACCACCGTGGTCGTCAGGGGGCGATTCACCCCTCCACTTT. This gives the protein CASSPPWSSGGDSPLHF.

The chain joins TRBV12-5 to TRBJ1-2; D is possibly TRBD1 (6 bases). V was pared by 5 bases and J by 9 bases, with 13 bases between. CDR1 and CDR2 (germline): LGHNT, FRNRAP. The CDR3 extends over 12 amino acids. CDR3 residues: CASGVDSRSYTF. DNA of the CDR3: TGTGCTAGTGGTGTGGACAGTAGGAGCTACACCTTC.

In the case of this clone: Compared with germline, one end of the junction differs, possibly owing to a read error. The rearrangement links TRBV19 to TRBJ1-1; unclear D gene. In germline, CDR1 is LNHDA, CDR2 SQIVND (reference sequence). The length of the CDR3 is 13 residues. CDR3 protein: CASSIMSWRIGLF. As DNA, the CDR3 is TGTGCCAGTAGTATAATGAGTTGGAGGATTGGTCTCTTT.

V usage is TRBV27 and J usage is TRBJ2-1; TRBD2 aligns across 7 bases. In germline, CDR1 is MNHEY, CDR2 SMNVEV (reference sequence). The junction had 11 bases not matched to a gene; V was cut back by 7 bases and J by 2 bases. The CDR3 totals 16 residues. This chain's CDR3 is CASTPDGLAAYNEQFF. DNA of the CDR3: TGTGCCAGCACCCCGGACGGTCTAGCGGCCTACAATGAGCAGTTCTTC.

CDR3 protein: CASSLGERTGNEKLFF. The CDR3, as DNA: TGTGCCAGCAGCTTGGGGGAACGGACAGGGAACGAAAAACTGTTTTTT. The chain combines TRBV5-4 with TRBJ1-4; 8 positions agree with TRBD1. With 0 bases clipped from V and 8 bases from J, the junction kept 9 bases outside the gene matches. The CDR3 has 16 residues. Germline V gene data show CDR1 as SGHNT and CDR2 as YYREEE (reference sequence).

J is TRBJ2-1 and V is TRBV5-6, with 8 bases fitting TRBD2. The CDR3 sequence is 16 residues long. The V segment lost 0 bases and the J segment 5 bases; nucleotides outside the gene matches: 7. Looked up from germline, CDR1 is SGHDT and CDR2 is YYEEEE. CDR3 sequence: CASSLEGLAGNNEQFF. The CDR3 DNA reads TGTGCCAGCAGCTTGGAGGGGCTAGCGGGTAACAATGAGCAGTTCTTC.

The rearrangement links TRBV5-1 to TRBJ2-3; the match to TRBD2 covers 7 bases. Germline V lookup: CDR1 SGHRS, CDR2 YFSETQ. There are 14 residues in the CDR3. V was clipped by 0 bases and J by 9 bases; unmatched bases: 7. The DNA of the CDR3 is TGCGCCAGCAGCTTGGGGGCGGCGGGGGAAACGCAGTATTTT. Amino acid sequence: CASSLGAAGETQYF.